Listed below are T cell receptor beta chains from one sample, sequenced in a study of monozygotic twins with inflammatory bowel disease. TCRdb reprocessed the 5' RACE reads; each CDR3 protein has one entry and no DNA is given. Recorded here are about 380,000 distinct CDR3 sequences; the top ten clones represent 2% to 3%. Material for sequencing was blood. These receptors were collected from a human donor with ulcerative colitis or Crohn's disease, or a healthy co-twin of an affected twin (not recorded which). CDR3s include the opening cysteine and the closing phenylalanine or tryptophan.

j_call,v_call,cdr3_aa
TRBJ1-5,TRBV5-5,CASSLAPDTLTEHF
TRBJ2-1,TRBV5-5,CASSLDRKSYNEQFF
TRBJ2-7,TRBV7-6,CASSLHYGTVLEEQYF
TRBJ2-7,TRBV12-5,CASGLAAGPYEQYF
TRBJ1-6,TRBV5-1,CASSLARERSSPLHF
TRBJ1-3,TRBV5-5,CASSLSFSSGNTIYF
TRBJ2-5,TRBV9,CASSVDGLAEQETQYF
TRBJ2-1,TRBV5-1,CASSLGVSGGARWNEQFF
TRBJ2-1,TRBV7-3,CASSPKGQGAYNEQFF
TRBJ1-1,TRBV13,CASSLRGQGGTEAFF
TRBJ2-7,TRBV6-1,CASSPVGVYYEQYF
TRBJ1-2,TRBV7-9,CASSSHRGQLDGYTF
TRBJ1-1,TRBV5-5,CASSLDIARRTEAFF
TRBJ2-7,TRBV20-1,CSARETGETYEQYF
TRBJ1-6,TRBV28,CASSLGRQGYSPLHF
TRBJ2-3,TRBV5-1,CASSQPGRSDTQYF
TRBJ2-1,TRBV4-1,CASSQVDLGFSSYNEQFF
TRBJ2-7,TRBV20-1,CSAKLTADGEQYF
TRBJ2-3,TRBV3-1,CASSKRKTGTYTDTQYF
TRBJ2-2,TRBV6-1,CASILQGRTNTGELFF
TRBJ1-2,TRBV7-2,CASSLAREGTYGYTF
TRBJ1-1,TRBV7-2,CASSLGAGLRNEAFF
TRBJ1-5,TRBV2,CASSEAASARPQHF
TRBJ1-1,TRBV28,CASSIDPVSTEAFF
TRBJ2-7,TRBV28,CASSLGQAIQGQYF
TRBJ2-1,TRBV18,CASSRQGGGSYNEQFF
TRBJ2-5,TRBV10-3,CAIAAMKQETQYF
TRBJ1-6,TRBV27,CASSLRGALGATLHF
TRBJ2-1,TRBV6-2/TRBV6-3,CASSYWNLGGLASYNEQFF
TRBJ2-7,TRBV2,CASSDGSYEQYF
TRBJ2-4,TRBV21-1,CASSREEFNIQYF
TRBJ2-7,TRBV18,CASSLRGQGHYEQYF
TRBJ2-6,TRBV7-2,CASGFFVRSGANVLTF
TRBJ2-1,TRBV5-1,CASSRTGTVGGEQFF
TRBJ2-3,TRBV20-1,CSAPPRADTQYF
TRBJ2-1,TRBV12-3/TRBV12-4,CASSPPGLATYNEQFF
TRBJ1-5,TRBV7-2,CASSSETGRNQPQHF
TRBJ2-7,TRBV11-3,CASSPEGASYEQYF
TRBJ2-1,TRBV7-2,CASISAYNEQFF
TRBJ2-5,TRBV2,CASRDFYQETQYF
TRBJ1-1,TRBV12-3/TRBV12-4,CASSITGSNTEAFF
TRBJ2-3,TRBV6-5,CASSYPRGSGVTDTQYF